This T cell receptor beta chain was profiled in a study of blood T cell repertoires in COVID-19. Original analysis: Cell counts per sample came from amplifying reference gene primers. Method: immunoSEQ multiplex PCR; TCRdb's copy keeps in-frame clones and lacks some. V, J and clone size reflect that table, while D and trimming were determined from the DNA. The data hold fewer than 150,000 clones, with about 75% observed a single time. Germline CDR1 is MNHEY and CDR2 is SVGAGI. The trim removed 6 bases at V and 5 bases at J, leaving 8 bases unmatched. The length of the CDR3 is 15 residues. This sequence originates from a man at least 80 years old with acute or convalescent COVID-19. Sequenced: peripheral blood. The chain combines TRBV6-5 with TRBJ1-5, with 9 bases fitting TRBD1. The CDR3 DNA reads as TGTGCCAGCAGGCGCGGGACAGGGAGATATCAGCCCCAGCATTTT. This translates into CASRRGTGRYQPQHF.